This TCR beta chain was found in a study of T cell clones after liver transplantation. Study context: Samples came from ITN030ST, which attempted immunosuppression withdrawal within 2 years of liver transplantation. At least one year of complete immunosuppression withdrawal without enzymes over twice normal defined tolerance. Regarding the study as a whole: A larger donor-reactive than third-party decline suggested partial antigen-specific deletion. In 5 of 8 subjects, circulating graft-donor-reactive CD4 TCRbeta sequences fell significantly after transplant.

This clone was seen a handful of times. What it binds is unknown. The data were produced by immunoSEQ multiplex PCR, yet TCRdb's version contains in-frame clones alone and is incomplete. The sample consists of some 59,000 clones, about 70% of them appearing once. The CDR3 is made up of 14 amino acids. The germline V gene has CDR1 MNHEY and CDR2 SVGAGI. The V and J ends lost 9 bases and 3 bases, in that order; junction bases with no gene match: 7. Source: CD4+ T cells from blood, taken before liver transplant. The chain employs TRBV6-5 and TRBJ1-3, with TRBD1 matching 8 bases. This TCR was sampled from a human donor who received a liver transplant. The CDR3 protein is CASTGGFGGNTIYF. As DNA, the CDR3 is TGTGCCAGTACAGGGGGGTTCGGTGGAAACACCATATATTTT.